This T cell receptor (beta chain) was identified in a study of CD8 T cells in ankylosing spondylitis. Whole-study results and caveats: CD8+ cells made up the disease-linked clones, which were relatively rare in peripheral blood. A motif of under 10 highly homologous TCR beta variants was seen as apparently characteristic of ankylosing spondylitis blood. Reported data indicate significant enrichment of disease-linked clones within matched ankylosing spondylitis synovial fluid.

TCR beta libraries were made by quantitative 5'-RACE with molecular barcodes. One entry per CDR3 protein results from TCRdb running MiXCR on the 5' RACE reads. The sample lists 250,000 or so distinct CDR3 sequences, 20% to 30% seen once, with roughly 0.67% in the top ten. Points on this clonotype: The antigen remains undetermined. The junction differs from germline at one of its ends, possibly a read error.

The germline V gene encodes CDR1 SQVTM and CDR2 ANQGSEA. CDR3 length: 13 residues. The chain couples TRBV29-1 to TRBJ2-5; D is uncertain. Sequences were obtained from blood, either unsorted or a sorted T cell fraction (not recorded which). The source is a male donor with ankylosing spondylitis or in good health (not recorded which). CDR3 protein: CSSLRGSQETQYF. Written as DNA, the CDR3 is TGCAGCTCCCTGCGTGGCAGCCAAGAGACTCAGTACTTC. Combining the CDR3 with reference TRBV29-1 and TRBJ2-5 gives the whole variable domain SAVISQKPSRDICQRGTSLTIQCQVDSQVTMMFWYRQQPGQSLTLIATANQGSEATYESGFVIDKFPISRPNLTFSTLTVSNMSPEDSSIYLCSSLRGSQETQYFGPGTRLLVL.